The next 26 T cell receptor beta chains were all read from a single sample in a study of CD8 T cells in ankylosing spondylitis. From the 5' RACE reads, TCRdb called clonotypes with MiXCR, one entry per CDR3 protein. In the table there are about 250,000 distinct CDR3 sequences, under 35% of which are singletons. Source material: blood, either unsorted or a sorted T cell fraction (not recorded which). The receptors come from a male donor with ankylosing spondylitis or in good health (not recorded which).

This sequence joins TRBV5-6 and TRBJ2-3, with 7 bases lining up with TRBD2. Germline lookup yields CDR1 SGHDT and CDR2 YYEEEE. After removal of 4 bases from V and 4 bases from J, the junction contained 6 bases not matched to a gene. The CDR3 has 14 residues. The CDR3 DNA follows: TGTGCCAGCAGCAAGCGGGGTGGGGCAGATACGCAGTATTTT. Translated: CASSKRGGADTQYF.

The chain links TRBV20-1 to TRBJ2-3; 7 nucleotides match TRBD1. The germline V gene has CDR1 DFQATT and CDR2 SNEGSKA (reference sequence). The CDR3 loop spans 13 amino acids. V lost 6 bases to trimming and J lost 4 bases; unmatched junction nucleotides: 7. CDR3 nucleotides: TGCAGTGCCAGGGGGAAGGGCCCAGATACGCAGTATTTT. This encodes CSARGKGPDTQYF.

The chain employs TRBV20-1 and TRBJ1-3, with 8 bases that match TRBD1. J gave up 0 bases and V 5 bases, and 3 bases lay outside the gene matches. From germline, CDR1 is DFQATT and CDR2 SNEGSKA (reference sequence). CDR3 size: 14 residues. The DNA for the CDR3 is TGCAGTGCTGCACAGGGGGGCTCTGGAAACACCATATATTTT. Its translation is CSAAQGGSGNTIYF.

This clonotype was recorded a few times. The chain has TRBV6-5 and TRBJ1-1, with D perhaps TRBD1 (5 bases). Germline V gene data show CDR1 as MNHEY and CDR2 as SVGAGI. Between the trimmed V and J ends, which lost 0 bases and 4 bases, there was a span of 9 bases. The length of the CDR3 is 14 residues. CDR3 protein: CASSYSGGGTEAFF. DNA of the CDR3: TGTGCCAGCAGTTACTCTGGGGGGGGCACTGAAGCTTTCTTT.

V usage is TRBV30 and J usage is TRBJ2-7; weak D call: TRBD2 (7 bases). The germline V and J ends were trimmed by 0 bases and 0 bases, with 9 bases remaining between them. The CDR3 spans 14 residues. The germline V gene has CDR1 GTSNPN and CDR2 SVGIG (reference sequence). CDR3 residues: CAWSVGGGSYEQYF. CDR3 bases: TGTGCCTGGAGTGTAGGGGGGGGCTCCTACGAGCAGTACTTC.

The chain employs TRBV30 and TRBJ1-2; unclear D gene. Trimming took 1 base from V and 7 from J, leaving 13 bases between them. The CDR3 has 13 residues. Looked up from germline, CDR1 is GTSNPN and CDR2 is SVGIG (reference sequence). The CDR3 region is CAWSGTAVGGYTF. In DNA form, the CDR3 reads TGTGCCTGGAGTGGAACAGCCGTCGGTGGCTACACCTTC.

The chain links TRBV7-2 to TRBJ1-5; weak D call: TRBD1 (5 bases). Germline assignment: CDR1 SGHTA and CDR2 FQGNSA. The CDR3 extends over 14 amino acids. Trimming cost V 1 base and J 3 bases, with 7 bases left between them. The CDR3 sequence is CASSLGQHNQPQHF. The CDR3, as DNA: TGTGCCAGCAGCTTAGGACAGCACAATCAGCCCCAGCATTTT.

The chain is built from TRBV7-9 and TRBJ1-1, with D perhaps TRBD1 (5 bases). Trimming shortened V by 2 bases and J by 1 base, and 8 bases separated the two germline ends. The CDR3 length is 14 residues. Germline lookup yields CDR1 SEHNR and CDR2 FQNEAQ (reference sequence). In nucleotides, the CDR3 is TGTGCCAGCAGCTTAAGGGGAGAGAACACTGAAGCTTTCTTT. It specifies CASSLRGENTEAFF.

This clonotype was recorded many times. The chain recombines TRBV20-1 with TRBJ1-1; D gene ambiguous. Germline CDR1 reads DFQATT; CDR2 reads SNEGSKA (reference sequence). CDR3 length: 14 amino acids. The V end lost 3 bases, the J end lost 8 bases, and 19 bases lay between the germline ends. The CDR3 here is CSARGQKLAGEAFF. CDR3 bases: TGCAGTGCTAGGGGCCAGAAACTAGCCGGCGAAGCTTTCTTT.

The chain recombines TRBV12-3 or TRBV12-4 with TRBJ1-5, with a tentative D call TRBD1 (5 bases). The CDR3 spans 13 residues. The V and J ends lost 2 bases and 7 bases respectively, with 9 bases between them. The CDR3 DNA reads as TGTGCCAGCAGTTTAAAGGGGAACCAGCCCCAGCATTTT. This encodes CASSLKGNQPQHF.

There are a few counts of this clonotype. This chain links TRBV5-1 with TRBJ1-4; D is undetermined. Trimming cost V 4 bases and J 0 bases, with 10 bases left between them. The CDR3 extends over 15 amino acids. Germline CDR1 reads SGHRS; CDR2 reads YFSETQ. CDR3 in amino acids: CASSSGQATNEKLFF. The CDR3 nucleotides are TGCGCCAGCAGCAGCGGGCAGGCAACTAATGAAAAACTGTTTTTT.

J is TRBJ2-5 and V is TRBV7-2; 8 bases align to TRBD2. The CDR3 is 14 residues long. Germline-derived CDR1 and CDR2 are SGHTA and FQGNSA. V trimming: 5 bases; J trimming: 6 bases; junction bases outside the gene matches: 8. CDR3 protein: CASSPGTRGQTQYF. The CDR3 coding sequence is TGTGCCAGCAGCCCAGGGACTAGGGGACAGACCCAGTACTTC.

The chain employs TRBV27 and TRBJ2-3, with no clear D. The CDR3 sequence is 14 residues long. CDR1 and CDR2 (germline): MNHEY, SMNVEV (reference sequence). V shed 7 bases and J shed 0 bases, with 11 bases lying between them. CDR3 sequence (DNA): TGTGCCAGCACCTCCACTGGTAGCACAGATACGCAGTATTTT. Translating it yields CASTSTGSTDTQYF.

The chain combines TRBV20-1 with TRBJ1-4; 7 nucleotides align to TRBD1. This CDR3 region has 15 residues. Germline CDR1 and CDR2: DFQATT and SNEGSKA (reference sequence). V shed 3 bases and J 4 bases; nucleotides not matched to a gene: 8. The CDR3 protein is CSASRRDSFNEKLFF. CDR3 nucleotides: TGCAGTGCTAGCCGGAGGGACAGCTTTAATGAAAAACTGTTTTTT.

This clonotype was counted a few times. The V call is TRBV6-5, the J call TRBJ1-1, with TRBD1 as a possible D gene (6 bases). Trimming stripped 2 bases from V and 4 bases from J, with 8 bases between. Looked up from germline, CDR1 is MNHEY and CDR2 is SVGAGI. CDR3 length: 13 amino acids. In nucleotides, the CDR3 is TGTGCCAGCAGTTACGGACAGAGCACTGAAGCTTTCTTT. Protein: CASSYGQSTEAFF.

Comment on this clonotype: One end of the junction does not line up with germline, which may come from a read error. This chain joins TRBV2 and TRBJ1-6, with 9 bases identical to TRBD1. CDR1 is SNHLY, CDR2 FYNNEI, per germline. The CDR3 is made up of 19 amino acids. CDR3: CAISLSRDREGTYNSPLHF. Written as DNA, the CDR3 is TGTGCCATCAGTTTGTCCCGGGACAGGGAGGGGACCTATAATTCACCCCTCCACTTT.

The table lists this clonotype with a few counts. This CDR3 is CASSQRQGGEQYF. Here the CDR3 DNA reads TGTGCCAGCAGCCAACGACAGGGAGGGGAGCAGTACTTC. The chain carries TRBV6-6 and TRBJ2-7; D may be TRBD1 or TRBD2 (7 bases each). V lost 6 bases to trimming and J lost 7 bases, with 16 bases between them. Looked up from germline, CDR1 is MNHNY and CDR2 is SVGAGI (reference sequence). The CDR3 consists of 13 residues.

This clonotype has a handful of counts. The CDR3 DNA sequence: TGTGCCAGCAGTTCCAACCGAAGGGGCGGGGAGCTGTTTTTT. This encodes CASSSNRRGGELFF. The chain recombines TRBV12-3 or TRBV12-4 with TRBJ2-2; the D gene is possibly TRBD1 (5 bases). Deletions cut 4 bases from V and 7 bases from J, with 13 bases between. This CDR3 has 14 residues.

This clonotype was detected only a few times. The chain joins TRBV20-1 to TRBJ2-5, with D uncertain. The CDR3 has 13 residues. Trimming took 0 bases from V and 0 from J, leaving 5 bases between them. Germline values: CDR1 DFQATT, CDR2 SNEGSKA (reference sequence). Written as DNA, the CDR3 is TGCAGTGCTAGAGACGTTAACCAAGAGACCCAGTACTTC. This sequence encodes CSARDVNQETQYF.

The chain is built from TRBV15 and TRBJ1-5; D gene ambiguous. The V end was cut by 3 bases, the J end by 4 bases, with 13 bases between. CDR3 length: 15 amino acids. Germline V gene data show CDR1 as LNHNV and CDR2 as YYDKDF (reference sequence). The CDR3 loop is CATSSWGDKNQPQHF. CDR3 in DNA: TGTGCCACCAGCAGTTGGGGTGACAAGAATCAGCCCCAGCATTTT.

The V gene is TRBV9, the J gene TRBJ2-3; 8 bases agree with TRBD2. Trimming cost V 3 bases and J 2 bases; bases outside gene matches: 8. Germline V gene sequence: CDR1 SGDLS, CDR2 YYNGEE. This CDR3 is built from 16 residues. The CDR3 sequence is CASSARSGDYTDTQYF. The CDR3 coding sequence is TGTGCCAGCAGCGCCCGTAGCGGGGACTACACAGATACGCAGTATTTT.

This clonotype was counted between two and nine times. The V and J genes are TRBV6-5 and TRBJ2-1; D ambiguous. The V end lost 2 bases, the J end lost 6 bases, and 11 bases lay between the germline ends. Germline CDR1 is MNHEY and CDR2 is SVGAGI. The CDR3 totals 14 residues. In nucleotides, the CDR3 is TGTGCCAGCAGTTACCCCCTTGAGCCCAATGAGCAGTTCTTC. Residues: CASSYPLEPNEQFF.

This clonotype appeared a few times. This chain joins TRBV9 and TRBJ2-7; a possible D gene is TRBD1 (6 bases). Germline loops: CDR1 SGDLS, CDR2 YYNGEE. The CDR3 is 12 amino acids. Trimming pared 0 bases from V and 6 bases from J, leaving 7 bases between. The CDR3, as DNA: TGTGCCAGCAGCGTAGGACAGGCCGAGCAGTACTTC. This encodes CASSVGQAEQYF.

This clonotype has a handful of counts. The chain joins TRBV27 to TRBJ1-1, with D possibly TRBD1 on 5 matching bases. Trimming cost V 10 bases and J 5 bases, with 14 bases left between them. This CDR3 spans 12 amino acids. Germline lookup yields CDR1 MNHEY and CDR2 SMNVEV (reference sequence). The CDR3 DNA is TGTGCCACTGGGGGGTTTGGAACTGAAGCTTTCTTT. It yields the protein CATGGFGTEAFF.

This sequence joins TRBV5-6 and TRBJ2-4; tentative D call: TRBD1 (5 bases). Germline V gene data show CDR1 as SGHDT and CDR2 as YYEEEE. This CDR3 has 14 amino acids. The V gene lost 1 base and the J gene lost 1 base, with 6 bases spanning the gap. CDR3 in amino acids: CASSLSGAKNIQYF. The CDR3 nucleotides read TGTGCCAGCAGCTTGTCAGGGGCCAAAAACATTCAGTACTTC.

This clonotype has a count of ten or more. The rearrangement links TRBV5-6 to TRBJ1-2; TRBD1 might be the D (6 bases). The CDR3 loop spans 13 amino acids. V lost 3 bases, J lost 5 bases, and 11 bases lay in between. The germline V gene has CDR1 SGHDT and CDR2 YYEEEE. CDR3 DNA: TGTGCCAGCAGCTGGTCGACAGGATATGGCTACACCTTC. Translating it yields CASSWSTGYGYTF.